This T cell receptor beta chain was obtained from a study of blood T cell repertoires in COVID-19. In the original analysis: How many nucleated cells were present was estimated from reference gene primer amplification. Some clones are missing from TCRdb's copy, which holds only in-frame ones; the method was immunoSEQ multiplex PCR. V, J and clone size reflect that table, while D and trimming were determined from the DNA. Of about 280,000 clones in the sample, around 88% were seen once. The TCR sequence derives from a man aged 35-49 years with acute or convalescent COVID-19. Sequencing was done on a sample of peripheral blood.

The CDR3 spells CASTTGQGGEAFF. CDR3 nucleotide sequence: TGTGCCAGCACCACCGGACAGGGTGGTGAAGCTTTCTTT. The chain joins TRBV7-3 to TRBJ1-1; 8 bases align to TRBD1. This CDR3 is 13 amino acids long. Unmatched junction bases numbered 8, after V lost 7 bases and J lost 7 bases. In germline, CDR1 is SGHTA, CDR2 FQGTGA.